Detailed here is one T cell receptor (beta chain). The sample comes from a study of blood T cell repertoires in COVID-19. Study-level information: Nucleic acid was either cDNA or gDNA, and it came from T cells, B-cell-depleted T cells, or PBMCs.

As processed by the authors: From reference gene primer amplification, estimates of nucleated cell counts were derived. Profiled with immunoSEQ multiplex PCR; TCRdb holds only in-frame clones, not every one. V and J calls plus clone size are reproduced from that table; the DNA served to infer D and trimming. The table includes 55,000 to 80,000 clones, about 87% detected once. The specimen was peripheral blood. The clonotype comes from a man between 65 and 85 years old with acute or convalescent COVID-19.

The CDR3 nucleotides are TGCGCCAGCAGCTTGGGACGGCGGGGGAAATTAGAAAAACTGTTTTTT. Amino acid sequence: CASSLGRRGKLEKLFF. V usage is TRBV5-1 and J usage is TRBJ1-4, with TRBD1 as a possible D gene (5 bases). Trimming shortened V by 0 bases and J by 8 bases, and 17 bases separated the two germline ends. In germline, CDR1 is SGHRS, CDR2 YFSETQ. The CDR3 extends over 16 amino acids.